The 21 T cell receptor beta chains reported below all come from one sample, sequenced in a study of radiation and T cells in renal cell carcinoma. Time point described: blood 2 weeks post-SBRT. Treatment given: 15 Gy SBRT to primary tumor, nephrectomy 4 weeks later. Libraries were prepared by immunoSEQ multiplex PCR; TCRdb keeps only in-frame clonotypes and omits some of them. Of more than 150,000 clones listed, 87% were seen once; the top ten hold 10% to 15%. Sequences were derived from blood, sampled from a patient whose treatment included radiotherapy and nephrectomy. The receptor source for this set is a woman aged 45-65 years with renal cell carcinoma.

This clone was counted once. The genes are TRBV5-1 and TRBJ1-2; maybe TRBD1 (5 bases). The CDR3 contains 13 residues. CDR1 is SGHRS, CDR2 YFSETQ, per germline. V was trimmed by 3 bases and J by 6 bases, leaving 12 bases between them. As DNA, the CDR3 is TGCGCCAGCAGCTGGATGCAGGGTGATGGCTACACCTTC. Translation: CASSWMQGDGYTF. Full variable domain (outside the CDR3, taken from reference TRBV5-1 and TRBJ1-2): KAGVTQTPRYLIKTRGQQVTLSCSPISGHRSVSWYQQTPGQGLQFLFEYFSETQRNKGNFPGRFSGRQFSNSRSEMNVSTLELGDSALYLCASSWMQGDGYTFGSGTRLTVV.

On this clone itself: The junction departs from germline at one end; a sequencing error may be responsible. This chain uses TRBV7-2 with TRBJ2-4, with 11 nucleotides matching TRBD2. The CDR3 is 15 amino acids. Germline V gene data show CDR1 as SGHTA and CDR2 as FQGNSA. Here the CDR3 reads CASSLVAGGLDIQCF. In DNA form, the CDR3 reads TGTGCCAGCAGCTTAGTAGCGGGGGGGCTCGACATTCAGTGCTTC. The variable domain in full, with the rest retrieved from reference TRBV7-2 and TRBJ2-4, is GAGVSQSPSNKVTEKGKDVELRCDPISGHTALYWYRQSLGQGLEFLIYFQGNSAPDKSGLPSDRFSAERTGGSVSTLTIQRTQQEDSAVYLCASSLVAGGLDIQCFGAGTRLSVL.

The chain has TRBV19 and TRBJ1-4; D gene ambiguous. The germline V gene encodes CDR1 LNHDA and CDR2 SQIVND (reference sequence). There are 13 residues in the CDR3. Trimming took off 5 bases at V and 5 bases at J, with 9 bases between the two ends. The chain's CDR3 is CASSAETNEKLFF. CDR3 nucleotide sequence: TGTGCCAGTAGTGCGGAGACCAATGAAAAACTGTTTTTT. The complete variable domain, with remaining parts taken from reference TRBV19 and TRBJ1-4, reads DGGITQSPKYLFRKEGQNVTLSCEQNLNHDAMYWYRQDPGQGLRLIYYSQIVNDFQKGDIAEGYSVSREKKESFPLTVTSAQKNPTAFYLCASSAETNEKLFFGSGTQLSVL.

The J gene is TRBJ1-2, the V gene TRBV11-1; the D gene is possibly TRBD1 (6 bases). Trimming removed 5 bases at V and 10 bases at J, with 17 bases between. The CDR3 runs 13 residues. Germline CDR1 is SGHAT and CDR2 is FQDESV (reference sequence). This chain's CDR3 is CASSRTVRGAYTF. CDR3 nucleotides: TGTGCCAGCAGCCGGACAGTTAGAGGTGCCTACACCTTC.

The V gene is TRBV18, the J gene TRBJ1-1; 7 bases are shared with TRBD1. V was pared by 10 bases and J by 4 bases, with 3 bases of the junction left unmatched. Looked up from germline, CDR1 is KGHSH and CDR2 is LQKENI. The CDR3 spans 11 residues. In DNA form, the CDR3 reads TGTGCCACCTACAGGGGCACTGAAGCTTTCTTT. The encoded protein is CATYRGTEAFF.

The V and J genes are TRBV6-6 and TRBJ2-7, with no clear D. The CDR3 contains 12 residues. Germline-derived CDR1 and CDR2 are MNHNY and SVGAGI (reference sequence). V was shortened by 6 bases and J by 7 bases, with 13 bases between the two germline ends. This CDR3 is CASSSPSEEQYF. DNA of the CDR3: TGTGCCAGCAGCTCCCCATCGGAGGAGCAGTACTTC.

CDR3 in DNA: TGTGCCAGCAGTTCAGGCAGTTTCCGTCAGCCCCAGCATTTT. The encoded protein is CASSSGSFRQPQHF. The chain is built from TRBV27 and TRBJ1-5, with D uncertain. The ends were cut back, 4 bases at V and 6 bases at J, with 13 bases in the middle. Per germline, CDR1 MNHEY and CDR2 SMNVEV (reference sequence). The CDR3 runs 14 residues.

The chain has TRBV18 and TRBJ1-3; 7 bases map to TRBD1. The CDR3 sequence is 16 residues long. V gave up 2 bases and J gave up 0 bases; unmatched junction bases: 4. From germline, CDR1 is KGHSH and CDR2 LQKENI. CDR3 sequence: CASSPTRDSSGNTIYF. The CDR3, as DNA: TGTGCCAGCTCACCAACCAGGGACAGCTCTGGAAACACCATATATTTT.

The rearrangement joins TRBV7-3 to TRBJ1-5, with D uncertain. This CDR3 spans 13 amino acids. V was cut by 4 bases and J by 5 bases, with 9 bases left in between. Germline V gene lookup returns CDR1 SGHTA and CDR2 FQGTGA. CDR3 sequence: CASSCPRYQPQHF. The CDR3 DNA is TGTGCCAGCAGCTGCCCCCGGTATCAGCCCCAGCATTTT.

The chain recombines TRBV6-1 with TRBJ1-2; 7 bases align to TRBD1. The germline V gene has CDR1 MNHNS and CDR2 SASEGT. The CDR3 is made up of 16 amino acids. V shed 4 bases and J 4 bases; nucleotides not matched to a gene: 12. CDR3 sequence reads: CASSVYGTVQIYGYTF. The CDR3 coding sequence is TGTGCCAGCAGTGTCTACGGGACAGTTCAAATCTATGGCTACACCTTC.

This clone was found once. V is TRBV6-6 and J is TRBJ2-5, with a possible D match to TRBD1 (7 bases). The V end was cut by 7 bases, the J end by 7 bases, with 19 bases between. The CDR3 contains 14 residues. Per germline, CDR1 MNHNY and CDR2 SVGAGI (reference sequence). The CDR3 sequence is CASTQRAQGGTQYF. The CDR3, as DNA: TGTGCCAGCACCCAAAGGGCGCAGGGGGGGACCCAGTACTTC.

The chain combines TRBV7-9 with TRBJ1-4; possible D gene TRBD1, 5 bases. Trimming pared 3 bases from V and 2 bases from J, leaving 10 bases between. This CDR3 has 15 amino acids. The germline CDR1 and CDR2 sequences are SEHNR and FQNEAQ (reference sequence). CDR3 coding DNA: TGTGCCAGCAGCTTCCAAGGGGCGACTAATGAAAAACTGTTTTTT. Amino acid sequence: CASSFQGATNEKLFF.

With regard to this clone: The same CDR3 is also encoded by other DNA sequences in this sample. This sequence joins TRBV5-1 and TRBJ1-2; D might be TRBD1 (5 bases). The V end was cut by 0 bases, the J end by 2 bases, with 5 bases between. The CDR3 loop spans 13 amino acids. CDR1 and CDR2 (germline): SGHRS, YFSETQ. DNA for the CDR3: TGCGCCAGCAGCTTGGCAGGGAACTATGGCTACACCTTC. Encoded protein: CASSLAGNYGYTF.

The V gene is TRBV4-2, the J gene TRBJ2-3, with 11 bases that match TRBD2. V was clipped by 4 bases and J by 5 bases; unmatched bases: 8. This CDR3 has 16 residues. CDR1 is LGHNA, CDR2 YNFKEQ, per germline. CDR3: CASSPLSGGAVDTQYF. CDR3 nucleotide sequence: TGTGCCAGCAGCCCCCTTAGCGGGGGGGCTGTAGATACGCAGTATTTT.

The genes are TRBV7-9 and TRBJ2-6, with D uncertain. Germline CDR1 and CDR2: SEHNR and FQNEAQ (reference sequence). Trimming left V 4 bases short and J 2 bases short, with 9 bases between. The CDR3 runs to 15 residues. CDR3 sequence: CASSYYSTGANVLTF. For the CDR3, the DNA is TGTGCCAGCAGCTACTACAGTACTGGGGCCAACGTCCTGACTTTC.

As for this clone: Germline is not matched at one junction end, which may reflect a read error. V and J are TRBV11-2 and TRBJ1-2, with TRBD1 matching 10 bases. This CDR3 has 11 residues. Germline values: CDR1 SGHAT, CDR2 FQNNGV. The CDR3 loop is CASSPGTGALF. The CDR3 nucleotides read TGTGCCAGCAGTCCCGGGACAGGGGCCCTCTTC. The complete variable domain, with remaining parts taken from reference TRBV11-2 and TRBJ1-2, reads EAGVAQSPRYKIIEKRQSVAFWCNPISGHATLYWYQQILGQGPKLLIQFQNNGVVDDSQLPKDRFSAERLKGVDSTLKIQPAKLEDSAVYLCASSPGTGALFGSGTRLTVV.

The chain carries TRBV5-1 and TRBJ1-1; no definite D call. Germline V gives CDR1 SGHRS, CDR2 YFSETQ. The length of the CDR3 is 13 residues. V was clipped by 4 bases and J by 11 bases, with 18 bases between them. The CDR3 protein is CASSLAGSRRAFF. For the CDR3, the DNA is TGCGCCAGCAGCCTGGCGGGCTCTCGACGGGCTTTCTTT.

The V gene is TRBV4-2, the J gene TRBJ2-7; D call uncertain. The CDR3 loop spans 13 amino acids. Germline V lookup: CDR1 LGHNA, CDR2 YNFKEQ. Trimming removed 0 bases at V and 4 bases at J, with 7 bases between. The CDR3 nucleotides are TGTGCCAGCAGCCAAGAATTGGGGTACGAGCAGTACTTC. Translating it yields CASSQELGYEQYF.

The rearrangement uses TRBV2 and TRBJ1-5, with D unresolved. The V end lost 4 bases, the J end lost 9 bases, and 22 bases lay between the germline ends. The germline V gene has CDR1 SNHLY and CDR2 FYNNEI. CDR3 length: 16 residues. The CDR3 sequence is CASSGEQSNLGAPQHF. For the CDR3, the DNA is TGTGCCAGCAGTGGAGAACAGTCCAACTTGGGTGCGCCCCAGCATTTT.

This clone occurred once. The CDR3 DNA reads TGTGCCATCAGTGAGCCGGACAGGGAGCAGTACTTC. It encodes CAISEPDREQYF. This sequence joins TRBV10-3 and TRBJ2-7; TRBD1 aligns across 7 bases. Germline V gene data show CDR1 as ENHRY and CDR2 as SYGVKD. J was trimmed by 7 bases and V by 2 bases; bases with no gene match: 2. CDR3 length: 12 amino acids.

This clone was recorded a few times. V is TRBV9 and J is TRBJ2-2; 9 bases align to TRBD1. J lost 5 bases, V lost 0 bases, and 5 bases had no gene match. Germline CDR1 SGDLS, CDR2 YYNGEE. There are 16 residues in the CDR3. The CDR3 sequence is CASSVGGGTGTGELFF. The CDR3 DNA follows: TGTGCCAGCAGCGTAGGGGGTGGGACAGGGACCGGGGAGCTGTTTTTT.